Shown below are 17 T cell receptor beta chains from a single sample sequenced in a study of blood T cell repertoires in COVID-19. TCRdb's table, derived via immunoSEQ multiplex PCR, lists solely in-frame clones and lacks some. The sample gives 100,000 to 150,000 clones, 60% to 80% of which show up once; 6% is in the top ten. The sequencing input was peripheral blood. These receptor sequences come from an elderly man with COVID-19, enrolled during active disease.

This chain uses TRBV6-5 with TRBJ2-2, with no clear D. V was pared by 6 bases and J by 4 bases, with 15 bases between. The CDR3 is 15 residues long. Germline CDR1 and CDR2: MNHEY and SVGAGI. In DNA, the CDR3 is TGTGCCAGCAGCCCCACCCGACTTTCCACCGGGGAGCTGTTTTTT. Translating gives CASSPTRLSTGELFF.

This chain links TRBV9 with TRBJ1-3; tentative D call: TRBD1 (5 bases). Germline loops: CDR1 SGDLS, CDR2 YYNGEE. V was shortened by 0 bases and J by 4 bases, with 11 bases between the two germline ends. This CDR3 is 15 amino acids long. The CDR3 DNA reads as TGTGCCAGCAGCGTAGAGGAGGGGATCGGAAACACCATATATTTT. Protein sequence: CASSVEEGIGNTIYF.

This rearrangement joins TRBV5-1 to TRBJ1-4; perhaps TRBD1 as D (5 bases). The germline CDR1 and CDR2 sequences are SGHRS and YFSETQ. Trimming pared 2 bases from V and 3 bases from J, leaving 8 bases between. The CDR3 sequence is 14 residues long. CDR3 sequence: CASSLQDSNEKLFF. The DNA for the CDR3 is TGCGCCAGCAGCTTACAGGATTCTAATGAAAAACTGTTTTTT.

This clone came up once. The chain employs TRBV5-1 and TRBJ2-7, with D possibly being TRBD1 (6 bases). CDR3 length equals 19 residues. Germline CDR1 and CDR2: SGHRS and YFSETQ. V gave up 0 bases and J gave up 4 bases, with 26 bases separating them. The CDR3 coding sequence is TGCGCCAGCAGCTTGGCCCCATCCTCCGGCACAGGGTTTGGTTACGAGCAGTACTTC. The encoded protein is CASSLAPSSGTGFGYEQYF. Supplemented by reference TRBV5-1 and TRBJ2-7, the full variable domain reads KAGVTQTPRYLIKTRGQQVTLSCSPISGHRSVSWYQQTPGQGLQFLFEYFSETQRNKGNFPGRFSGRQFSNSRSEMNVSTLELGDSALYLCASSLAPSSGTGFGYEQYFGPGTRLTVT.

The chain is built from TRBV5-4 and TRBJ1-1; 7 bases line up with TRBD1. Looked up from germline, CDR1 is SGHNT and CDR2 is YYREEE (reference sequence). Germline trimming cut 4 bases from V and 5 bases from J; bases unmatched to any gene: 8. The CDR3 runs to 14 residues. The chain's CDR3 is CASSGDSRNTEAFF. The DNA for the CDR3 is TGTGCCAGCAGCGGGGACAGTAGAAATACTGAAGCTTTCTTT.

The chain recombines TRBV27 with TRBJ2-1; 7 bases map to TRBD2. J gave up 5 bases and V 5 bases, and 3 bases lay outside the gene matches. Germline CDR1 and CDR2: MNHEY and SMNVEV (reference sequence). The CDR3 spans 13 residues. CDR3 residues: CASSPGLHNEQFF. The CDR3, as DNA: TGTGCCAGCAGTCCGGGACTACACAATGAGCAGTTCTTC.

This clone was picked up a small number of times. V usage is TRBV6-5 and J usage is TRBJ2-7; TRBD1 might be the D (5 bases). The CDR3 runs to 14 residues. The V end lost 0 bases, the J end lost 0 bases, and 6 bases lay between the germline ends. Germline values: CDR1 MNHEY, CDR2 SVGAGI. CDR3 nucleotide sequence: TGTGCCAGCAGTTACTCTAGGGGCTCCTACGAGCAGTACTTC. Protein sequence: CASSYSRGSYEQYF.

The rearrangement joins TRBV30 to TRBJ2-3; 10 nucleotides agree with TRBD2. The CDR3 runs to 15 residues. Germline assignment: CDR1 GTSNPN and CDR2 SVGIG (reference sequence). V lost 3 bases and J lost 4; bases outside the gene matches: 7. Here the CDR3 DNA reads TGTGCCTGGAGAGCTCTAGCGGGAGTCTCAGATACGCAGTATTTT. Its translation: CAWRALAGVSDTQYF. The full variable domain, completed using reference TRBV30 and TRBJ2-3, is SQTIHQWPATLVQPVGSPLSLECTVEGTSNPNLYWYRQAAGRGLQLLFYSVGIGQISSEVPQNLSASRPQDRQFILSSKKLLLSDSGFYLCAWRALAGVSDTQYFGPGTRLTVL.

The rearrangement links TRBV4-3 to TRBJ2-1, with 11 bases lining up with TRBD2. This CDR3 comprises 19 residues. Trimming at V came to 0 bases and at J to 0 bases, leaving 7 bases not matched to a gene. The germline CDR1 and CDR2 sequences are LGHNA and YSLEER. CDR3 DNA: TGCGCCAGCAGCCAAGAGGGGACTAGCGGATTTCTCTCCTACAATGAGCAGTTCTTC. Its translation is CASSQEGTSGFLSYNEQFF.

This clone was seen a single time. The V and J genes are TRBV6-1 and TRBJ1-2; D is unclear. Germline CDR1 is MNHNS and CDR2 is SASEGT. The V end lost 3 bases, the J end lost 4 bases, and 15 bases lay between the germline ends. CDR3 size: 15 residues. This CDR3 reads CASSEIGTSGYGYTF. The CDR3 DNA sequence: TGTGCCAGCAGTGAGATAGGAACCTCAGGCTATGGCTACACCTTC.

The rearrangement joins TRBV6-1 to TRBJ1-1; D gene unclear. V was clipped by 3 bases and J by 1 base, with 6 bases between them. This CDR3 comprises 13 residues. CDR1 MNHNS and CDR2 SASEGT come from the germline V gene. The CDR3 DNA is TGTGCCAGCAGTGAGTCAGAGAACACTGAAGCTTTCTTT. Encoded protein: CASSESENTEAFF.

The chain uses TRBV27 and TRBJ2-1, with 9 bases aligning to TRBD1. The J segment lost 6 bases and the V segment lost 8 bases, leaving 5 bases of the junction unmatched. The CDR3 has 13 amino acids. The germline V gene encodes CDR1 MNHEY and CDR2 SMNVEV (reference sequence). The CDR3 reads CASWGQGGNEQFF. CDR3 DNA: TGTGCCAGCTGGGGACAGGGAGGCAATGAGCAGTTCTTC.

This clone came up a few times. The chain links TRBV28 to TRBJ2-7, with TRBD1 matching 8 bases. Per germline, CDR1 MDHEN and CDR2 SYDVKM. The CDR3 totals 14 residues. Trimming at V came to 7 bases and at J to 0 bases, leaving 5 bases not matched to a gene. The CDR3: CASIGGTGSYEQYF. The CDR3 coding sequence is TGTGCCAGCATCGGCGGGACAGGCTCCTACGAGCAGTACTTC.

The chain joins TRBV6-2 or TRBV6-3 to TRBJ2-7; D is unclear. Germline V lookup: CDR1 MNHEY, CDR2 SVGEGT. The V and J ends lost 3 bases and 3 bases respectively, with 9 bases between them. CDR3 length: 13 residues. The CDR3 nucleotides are TGTGCCAGCAGTTATCTAAATCGCTACGAGCAGTACTTC. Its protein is CASSYLNRYEQYF.

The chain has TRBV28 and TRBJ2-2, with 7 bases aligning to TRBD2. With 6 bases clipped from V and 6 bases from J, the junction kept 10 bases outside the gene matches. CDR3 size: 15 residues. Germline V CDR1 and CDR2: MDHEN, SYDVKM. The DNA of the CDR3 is TGTGCCAGCAGCGTTGGACTAGGTAGAGCCGGGGAGCTGTTTTTT. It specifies CASSVGLGRAGELFF. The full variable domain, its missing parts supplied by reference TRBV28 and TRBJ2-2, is DVKVTQSSRYLVKRTGEKVFLECVQDMDHENMFWYRQDPGLGLRLIYFSYDVKMKEKGDIPEGYSVSREKKERFSLILESASTNQTSMYLCASSVGLGRAGELFFGEGSRLTVL.

CDR3 in amino acids: CASSLGPGSYNEQFF. The CDR3 nucleotides read TGTGCCAGCAGCTTGGGGCCAGGCTCCTACAATGAGCAGTTCTTC. The chain employs TRBV13 and TRBJ2-1; possible D gene TRBD1, 5 bases. V lost 3 bases to trimming and J lost 0 bases, with 9 bases between them. The CDR3 extends over 15 amino acids. The germline gives CDR1 PRHDT, CDR2 FYEKMQ (reference sequence). Full variable domain (outside the CDR3, taken from reference TRBV13 and TRBJ2-1): AAGVIQSPRHLIKEKRETATLKCYPIPRHDTVYWYQQGPGQDPQFLISFYEKMQSDKGSIPDRFSAQQFSDYHSELNMSSLELGDSALYFCASSLGPGSYNEQFFGPGTRLTVL.

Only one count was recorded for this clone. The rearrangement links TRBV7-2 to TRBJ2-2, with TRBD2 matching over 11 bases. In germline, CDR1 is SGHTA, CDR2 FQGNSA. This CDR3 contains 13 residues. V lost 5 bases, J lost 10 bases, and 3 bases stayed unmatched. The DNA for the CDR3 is TGTGCCAGCAGCCCTAGCGGGAGGAAGGAGCTGTTTTTT. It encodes CASSPSGRKELFF.